This TCR beta chain was recorded in a study of blood T cell repertoires in COVID-19. Assay used: immunoSEQ multiplex PCR; TCRdb lists only in-frame clones, some missing. The table shows some 300,000 clones, with around 90% occurring only once. Sequencing input: PBMCs or T cells enriched from blood (not recorded which). This TCR derives from a woman in her 30s who had recovered from COVID-19.

This CDR3 reads CASSFGGSPEAFF. The DNA of the CDR3 is TGTGCCAGCAGTTTTGGGGGGTCTCCTGAAGCTTTCTTT. This chain joins TRBV27 and TRBJ1-1, with a tentative D call TRBD1 (5 bases). Germline values: CDR1 MNHEY, CDR2 SMNVEV (reference sequence). The ends were cut back, 3 bases at V and 6 bases at J, with 11 bases in the middle. The CDR3 spans 13 residues.